The entry below gives a single T cell receptor (beta chain) sequence along with its context. The data stem from a study of technical replicates of blood from a handful of donors. Profiled with immunoSEQ multiplex PCR; TCRdb holds only in-frame clones, not every one. The repertoire holds fewer than 85,000 clones, with 80% to 95% as singletons. This CDR3 has 14 residues. From germline, CDR1 is MNHNS and CDR2 SASEGT. V was cut by 7 bases and J by 5 bases, with 17 bases left in between. The chain joins TRBV6-1 to TRBJ1-2, with D tentatively TRBD1 (6 bases). The TCR comes from a human donor in good health. Sequencing was performed on T cells isolated from PBMCs. The CDR3 here is CASIKTGTSYGYTF. CDR3 DNA: TGTGCCAGCATAAAAACCGGGACAAGTTATGGCTACACCTTC.